This T cell receptor (beta chain) was sequenced for a study of shared clonotypes between healthy human individuals (dated by TCRdb to 2020 to 2022). About the study as a whole: The cohort comprised a couple of women and a few men aged 18 to 49 years. For each donor, CD4 naive and CD4 memory were each run on three plates, CD8 naive on two plates, and CD8 memory on one plate. Leukapheresis yielded between about 0.85 and 10 billion PBMCs per donor. To estimate repertoire size and how much clonotypes are shared between individuals, the study performed deep sequencing of blood TCR repertoires from roughly five healthy adults. To increase sequencing depth and limit assay-specific biases, different laboratories used diverse techniques to prepare libraries and sequence TCR repertoires.

The CDR3 spans 12 residues, from the cysteine through the phenylalanine. Here the CDR3 DNA is all that survives: 36 bases in frame from base 1. The germline V gene (reference sequence) specifies SEHNR as CDR1 and FQNEAQ as CDR2. The paper as a whole reports these results and caveats: Even with the large sequencing depth, rarefaction of the sorted-subset datasets indicated that sequencing was incomplete. Estimated clonotype richness was generally larger for naive than for memory subsets. The small number of donors limited the genetic and exposure-history diversity represented. Based on pairwise subsampling, the degree of clonotype sharing among donors was expected to be affected by sequencing depth. Higher generation probabilities were observed for clonotypes shared by all four sorted-subset donors than for non-shared clonotypes. Sampling was restricted to blood, and TCR repertoires in tissues likely differ from the TCR repertoires found in blood. Across four donors, around 5% of naive CD4, around 3.3% of naive CD8, about 2% of memory CD4, and roughly 0.41% of memory CD8 clonotypes were shared.

This clone came up a few times. Its antigen is currently not known. Base qualities are not at hand, and no much larger clone is one base apart. Using the deep immunoSEQ assay, TCR CDR3 regions were amplified from genomic DNA by multiplex PCR. Extracted genomic DNA from each cell subset was distributed evenly across all wells of several immunoSEQ 96-well plates, and each plate was treated as a replicate. For sorted subsets, 200 to 250 ng of genomic DNA, equivalent to 25,000 to 35,000 T cell genomes, went into each replicate PCR. Purified libraries were quantified with a Qubit 3.0 fluorometer, sized on a Bioanalyzer 2100, and re-quantified with the KAPA Library Quantification kit. A separate single-read 150-cycle Illumina NextSeq 550 flow cell was used to sequence each immunoSEQ 96-well plate. The paper's data handling went like this. Because the immunoSEQ output held only junctional sequences and lacked quality scores, the filtering could not match the filtering applied to full-length reads. Sequences were annotated with PyIR, a Python wrapper for IgBLAST v1.9, and V/J genes and CDR3 were assigned using IMGT germline references. Reads were filtered out if the reads had weak V/J assignments (E-value above 1e-6), no CDR3, stop codons, out-of-frame junctions, or ambiguous translated residues. V3J clonotypes were defined by identical inferred V gene, J gene, and CDR3 amino acid sequence. Percentage overlap between repertoires was calculated by dividing the number of shared unique clonotypes by the size of the smaller repertoire. Richness of each repertoire was evaluated using RTK rarefaction, the Chao1 estimator, and Recon v2.1 estimates of unobserved clonotypes. For all TCRbeta clonotypes obtained by the gDNA method from a handful of donors, generation probabilities were computed with OLGA. TCRdb retrieved this table from immuneACCESS and kept in-frame rearrangements only. Not all clones are present; in checked studies, unresolved V genes account for under half, and no reason is known for the remainder. D and trimming come from the DNA, and the V and J calls and clone size come from that table. The sample table lists about 600,000 clones, less than 97% of them with a count of one. Around 0.11% of the sample comes from the top ten.

CD8 naive samples were obtained by positive selection for CCR7 among CD45RO-negative cells, yielding a CD45RA+CCR7+ population from which TemRA cells were excluded. Donors were healthy HIV-negative adults with no recently reported acute infections or vaccinations. Every donor was a Caucasian adult living in Nashville, Tennessee, USA. After blood collection by leukapheresis, PBMCs were isolated using Ficoll-Histopaque density gradient centrifugation and then cryopreserved in the vapor phase of liquid nitrogen. Analytical flow cytometry was used to check the purity and quantity of each magnetically sorted T cell population. Genomic DNA was isolated from every sorted fraction and measured by UV absorbance on a Nanodrop 2000c.

What was sequenced was naive CD8+ T cells sorted from blood. This sample's cell subset or site label indicates: CD45RA+CCR7+. The chain couples TRBV7-9 to TRBJ2-7, with the D gene not confidently named. This TCR was sampled from a woman aged 25 to 45 in good health. The CDR3 protein is CATTPHPREQYF. The nucleotide sequence reads as follows: TGTGCAACCACTCCCCACCCCCGCGAGCAGTACTTC.